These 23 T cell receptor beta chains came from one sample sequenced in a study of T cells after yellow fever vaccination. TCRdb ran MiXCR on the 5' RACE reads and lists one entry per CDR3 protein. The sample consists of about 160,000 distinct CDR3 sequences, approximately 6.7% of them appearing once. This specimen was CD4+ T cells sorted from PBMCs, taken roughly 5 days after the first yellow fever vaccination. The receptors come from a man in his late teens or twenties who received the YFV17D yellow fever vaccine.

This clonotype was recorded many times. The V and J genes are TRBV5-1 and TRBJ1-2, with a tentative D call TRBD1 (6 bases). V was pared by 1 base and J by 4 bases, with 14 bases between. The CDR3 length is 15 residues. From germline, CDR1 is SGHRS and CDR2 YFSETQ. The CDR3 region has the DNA TGCGCCAGCAGCTTGCTGGGGGCCGCGGGCTATGGCTACACCTTC. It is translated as CASSLLGAAGYGYTF.

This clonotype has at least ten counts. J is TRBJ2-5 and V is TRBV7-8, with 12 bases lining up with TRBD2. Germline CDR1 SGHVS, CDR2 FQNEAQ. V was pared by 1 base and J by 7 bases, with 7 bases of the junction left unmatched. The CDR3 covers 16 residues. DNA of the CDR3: TGTGCCAGCAGCTTAGATACTAGCGGGGGGCCATGGACCCAGTACTTC. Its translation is CASSLDTSGGPWTQYF. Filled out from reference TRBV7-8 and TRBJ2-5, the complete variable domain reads GAGVSQSPRYKVAKRGQDVALRCDPISGHVSLFWYQQALGQGPEFLTYFQNEAQLDKSGLPSDRFFAERPEGSVSTLKIQRTQQEDSAVYLCASSLDTSGGPWTQYFGPGTRLLVL.

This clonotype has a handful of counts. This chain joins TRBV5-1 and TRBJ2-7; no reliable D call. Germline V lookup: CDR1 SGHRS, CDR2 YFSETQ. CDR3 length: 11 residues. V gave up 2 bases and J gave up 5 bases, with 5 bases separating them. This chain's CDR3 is CASSFGHEQYF. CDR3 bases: TGCGCCAGCAGCTTTGGTCACGAGCAGTACTTC.

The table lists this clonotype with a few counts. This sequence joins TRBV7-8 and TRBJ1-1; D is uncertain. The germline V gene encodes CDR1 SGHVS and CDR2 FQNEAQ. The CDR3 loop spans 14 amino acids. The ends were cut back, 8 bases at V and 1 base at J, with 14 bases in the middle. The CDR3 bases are TGTGCCAGCGCGGTAGGAAACAGGAACACTGAAGCTTTCTTT. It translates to CASAVGNRNTEAFF. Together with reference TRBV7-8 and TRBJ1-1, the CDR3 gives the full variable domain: GAGVSQSPRYKVAKRGQDVALRCDPISGHVSLFWYQQALGQGPEFLTYFQNEAQLDKSGLPSDRFFAERPEGSVSTLKIQRTQQEDSAVYLCASAVGNRNTEAFFGQGTRLTVV.

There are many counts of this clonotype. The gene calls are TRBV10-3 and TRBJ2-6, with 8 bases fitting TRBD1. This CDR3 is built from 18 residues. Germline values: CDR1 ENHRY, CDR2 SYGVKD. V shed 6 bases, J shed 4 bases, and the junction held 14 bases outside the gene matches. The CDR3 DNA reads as TGTGCCATCAGAAACGGACAGGGTGCTGGTTTGGGGGCCAACGTCCTGACTTTC. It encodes CAIRNGQGAGLGANVLTF.

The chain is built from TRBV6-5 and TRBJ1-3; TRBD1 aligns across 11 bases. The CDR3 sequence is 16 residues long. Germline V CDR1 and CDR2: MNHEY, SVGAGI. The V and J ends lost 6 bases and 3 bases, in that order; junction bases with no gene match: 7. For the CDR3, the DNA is TGTGCCAGCAGAGGACAGGGGGCTTCTAATGGAAACACCATATATTTT. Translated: CASRGQGASNGNTIYF.

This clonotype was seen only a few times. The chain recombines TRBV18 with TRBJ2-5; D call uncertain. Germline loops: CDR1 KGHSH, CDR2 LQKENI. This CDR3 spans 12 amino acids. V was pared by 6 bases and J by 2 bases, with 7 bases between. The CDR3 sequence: CASSFTQETQYF. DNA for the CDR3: TGTGCCAGCTCGTTCACTCAAGAGACCCAGTACTTC.

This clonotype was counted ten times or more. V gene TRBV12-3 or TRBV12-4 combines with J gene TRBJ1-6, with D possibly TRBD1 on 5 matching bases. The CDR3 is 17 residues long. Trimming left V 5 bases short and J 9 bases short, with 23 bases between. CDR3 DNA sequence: TGTGCCAGCAGTCTTGGGACTGCCGTCGGCGGGGGTTCACCCCTCCACTTT. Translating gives CASSLGTAVGGGSPLHF.

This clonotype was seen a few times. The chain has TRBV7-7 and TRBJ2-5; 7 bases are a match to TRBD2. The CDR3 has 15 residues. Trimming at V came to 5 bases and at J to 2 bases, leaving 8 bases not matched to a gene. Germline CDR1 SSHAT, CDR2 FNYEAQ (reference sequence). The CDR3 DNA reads TGTGCCAGCAGCCATGGGAACGGGGGGCAAGAGACCCAGTACTTC. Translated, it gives CASSHGNGGQETQYF. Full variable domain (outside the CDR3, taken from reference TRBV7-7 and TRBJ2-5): GAGVSQSPRYKVTKRGQDVTLRCDPISSHATLYWYQQALGQGPEFLTYFNYEAQPDKSGLPSDRFSAERPEGSISTLTIQRTEQRDSAMYRCASSHGNGGQETQYFGPGTRLLVL.

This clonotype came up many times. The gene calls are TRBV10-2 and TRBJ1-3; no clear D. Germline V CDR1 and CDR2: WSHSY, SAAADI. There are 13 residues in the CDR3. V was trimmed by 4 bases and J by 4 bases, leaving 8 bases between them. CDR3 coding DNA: TGCGCCAGCAGTGTGACGGAGGGAAACACCATATATTTT. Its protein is CASSVTEGNTIYF.

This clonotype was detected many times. CDR3 coding DNA: TGTGCCACCAGCAAAACCCTTCGACAGGGAGCCTACAATGAGCAGTTCTTC. This codes for CATSKTLRQGAYNEQFF. This chain joins TRBV15 and TRBJ2-1; 7 bases are a match to TRBD1. There are 17 residues in the CDR3. The germline gives CDR1 LNHNV, CDR2 YYDKDF (reference sequence). V lost 4 bases to trimming and J lost 2 bases; unmatched junction nucleotides: 11.

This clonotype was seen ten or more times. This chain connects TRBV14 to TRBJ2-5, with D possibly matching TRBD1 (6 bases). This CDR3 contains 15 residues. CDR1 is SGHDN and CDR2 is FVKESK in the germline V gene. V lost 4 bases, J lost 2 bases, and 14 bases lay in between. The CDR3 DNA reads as TGTGCCAGCAGCCTCCGGACAGACAATCAAGAGACCCAGTACTTC. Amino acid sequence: CASSLRTDNQETQYF.

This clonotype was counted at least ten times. DNA for the CDR3: TGCGCCAGCAGCTTGACGGGTTTTGGAAACACCATATATTTT. Its translation: CASSLTGFGNTIYF. V is TRBV5-1 and J is TRBJ1-3; no clear D gene. Between the trimmed V and J ends, which lost 1 base and 3 bases, there was a span of 8 bases. The CDR3 is 14 residues long. CDR1 is SGHRS and CDR2 is YFSETQ in the germline V gene.

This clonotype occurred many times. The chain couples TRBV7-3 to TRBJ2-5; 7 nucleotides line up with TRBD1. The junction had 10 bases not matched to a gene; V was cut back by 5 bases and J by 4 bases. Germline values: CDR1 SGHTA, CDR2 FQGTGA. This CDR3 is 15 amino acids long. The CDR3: CASSPQGQFGETQYF. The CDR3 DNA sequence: TGTGCCAGCAGCCCGCAGGGACAGTTCGGAGAGACCCAGTACTTC.

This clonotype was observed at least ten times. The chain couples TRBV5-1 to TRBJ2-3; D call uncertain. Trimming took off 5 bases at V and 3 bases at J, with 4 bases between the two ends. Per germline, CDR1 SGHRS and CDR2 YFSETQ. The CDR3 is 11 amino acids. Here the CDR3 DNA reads TGCGCCAGCAGGGTTACAGATACGCAGTATTTT. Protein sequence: CASRVTDTQYF.

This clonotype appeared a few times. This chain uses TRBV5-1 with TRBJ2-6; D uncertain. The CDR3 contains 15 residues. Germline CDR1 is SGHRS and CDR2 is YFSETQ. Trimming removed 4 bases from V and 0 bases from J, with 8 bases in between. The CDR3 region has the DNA TGCGCCAGCAGCCAACAGCCCTCTGGGGCCAACGTCCTGACTTTC. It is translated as CASSQQPSGANVLTF.

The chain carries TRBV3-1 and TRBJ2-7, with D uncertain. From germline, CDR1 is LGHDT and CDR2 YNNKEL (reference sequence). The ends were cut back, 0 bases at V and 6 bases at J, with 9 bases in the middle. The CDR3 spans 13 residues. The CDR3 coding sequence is TGTGCCAGCAGCCAAGATCTAGGGTTCGAGCAGTACTTC. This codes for CASSQDLGFEQYF.

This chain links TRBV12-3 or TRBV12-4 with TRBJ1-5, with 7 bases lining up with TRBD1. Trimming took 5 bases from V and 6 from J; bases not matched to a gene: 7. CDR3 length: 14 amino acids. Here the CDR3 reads CASSPRDRSQPQHF. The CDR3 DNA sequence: TGTGCCAGCAGTCCCCGGGACAGAAGTCAGCCCCAGCATTTT.

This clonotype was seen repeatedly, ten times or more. CDR3 protein: CASTREGGRQETQYF. The CDR3 DNA reads TGTGCCAGCACCAGAGAGGGGGGTAGGCAAGAGACCCAGTACTTC. J is TRBJ2-5 and V is TRBV9, with D perhaps being TRBD1 or TRBD2 (6 bases each). The germline V gene encodes CDR1 SGDLS and CDR2 YYNGEE. Trimming left V 6 bases short and J 2 bases short, with 17 bases between. The CDR3 is 15 amino acids.

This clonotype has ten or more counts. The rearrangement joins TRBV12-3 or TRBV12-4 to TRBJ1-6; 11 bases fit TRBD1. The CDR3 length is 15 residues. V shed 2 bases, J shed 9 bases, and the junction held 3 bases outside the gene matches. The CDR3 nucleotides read TGTGCCAGCAGTTTACGGACAGGGGGCGTTTCACCCCTCCACTTT. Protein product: CASSLRTGGVSPLHF.

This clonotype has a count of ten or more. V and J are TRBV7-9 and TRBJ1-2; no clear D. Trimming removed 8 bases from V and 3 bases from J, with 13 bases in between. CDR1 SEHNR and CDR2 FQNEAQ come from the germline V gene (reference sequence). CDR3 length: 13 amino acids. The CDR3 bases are TGTGCCAGCCAAACCTATGGGGACTATGGCTACACCTTC. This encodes CASQTYGDYGYTF. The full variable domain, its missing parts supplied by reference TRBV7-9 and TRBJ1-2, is DTGVSQNPRHKITKRGQNVTFRCDPISEHNRLYWYRQTLGQGPEFLTYFQNEAQLEKSRLLSDRFSAERPKGSFSTLEIQRTEQGDSAMYLCASQTYGDYGYTFGSGTRLTVV.

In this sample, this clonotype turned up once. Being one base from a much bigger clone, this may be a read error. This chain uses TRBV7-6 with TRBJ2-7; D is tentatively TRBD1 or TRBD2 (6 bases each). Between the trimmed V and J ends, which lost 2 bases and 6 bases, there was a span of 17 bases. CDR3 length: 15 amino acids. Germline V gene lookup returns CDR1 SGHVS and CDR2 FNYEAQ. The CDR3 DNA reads TGTGCCAGCAGCTTACAGGGAAGGGGGGCCTGCGAGCAGTACTTC. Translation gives CASSLQGRGACEQYF.

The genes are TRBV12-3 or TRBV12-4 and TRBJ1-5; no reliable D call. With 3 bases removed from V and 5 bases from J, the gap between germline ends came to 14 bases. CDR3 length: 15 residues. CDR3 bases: TGTGCCAGCAGTTTGCGGGCTTCGGGATATCAGCCCCAGCATTTT. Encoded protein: CASSLRASGYQPQHF.